The rows below give T cell receptor beta chains drawn from one sample of a study of PD-1 blockade in mismatch repair-deficient tumors. Libraries were prepared by immunoSEQ multiplex PCR; TCRdb keeps only in-frame clonotypes and omits some of them. The table shows 76,000 or so clones, with approximately 80% occurring only once. The sequencing used peripheral blood, collected 44 weeks after starting pembrolizumab. The receptors were sampled from an adult with mismatch repair-deficient cancer. The CDR3 runs from the conserved cysteine through the conserved F or W. Fields, in order: CDR3 DNA, CDR3 protein, clone size, J gene, D gene, CDR3 length, V gene. D genes are given only for firm matches. Rows may omit the clone size; those that give it use once, few, many or a size class.

DNA: TGTGCCAGCAGCTTGGTTCGAGGGCTAGCGGGAAGCACCGGGGAGCTGTTTTTT
CDR3: CASSLVRGLAGSTGELFF
size: NA
J: TRBJ2-2
D: TRBD2
length: 18
V: TRBV5-5

DNA: TGCGCCAGCAGCTTGGCCGAAGGGGGATCATCTGGAAACACCATATATTTT
CDR3: CASSLAEGGSSGNTIYF
size: NA
J: TRBJ1-3
D: NA
length: 17
V: TRBV5-1

DNA: TGTGCCAGCAACCGGAGAAATCAGCCCCAGCATTTT
CDR3: CASNRRNQPQHF
size: once
J: TRBJ1-5
D: NA
length: 12
V: TRBV5-6

DNA: TGTGCCAGCAGTGTCGTGGATGAGCAGTTCTTC
CDR3: CASSVVDEQFF
size: NA
J: TRBJ2-1
D: NA
length: 11
V: TRBV25-1

DNA: TGTGCCAGCCTTAAAGGTTACTCCTACGAGCAGTACTTC
CDR3: CASLKGYSYEQYF
size: NA
J: TRBJ2-7
D: NA
length: 13
V: TRBV2

DNA: TGTGCCGAGCGAGTGTGGGAGAGTCGCTATGGCTACACCTTC
CDR3: CAERVWESRYGYTF
size: NA
J: TRBJ1-2
D: NA
length: 14
V: TRBV11-3

DNA: TGTGCCAGTAGTATAGGCGGGACATCTAACTATGGCTACACCTTC
CDR3: CASSIGGTSNYGYTF
size: NA
J: TRBJ1-2
D: NA
length: 15
V: TRBV19

DNA: TGTGCCAGCAGCACCACCCCGGACACTTACCAAGAGACCCAGTACTTC
CDR3: CASSTTPDTYQETQYF
size: NA
J: TRBJ2-5
D: NA
length: 16
V: TRBV5-5

DNA: TGTGCCAGCAGGCTCGGCCTTAATGAAAAACTGTTTTTT
CDR3: CASRLGLNEKLFF
size: NA
J: TRBJ1-4
D: NA
length: 13
V: TRBV5-5

DNA: TGCGCCAGCAGCTTGGGGCAGAATGAAAAACTGTTTTTT
CDR3: CASSLGQNEKLFF
size: NA
J: TRBJ1-4
D: NA
length: 13
V: TRBV5-1

DNA: TGTGCCAGCAGTTACGGACAGGGGTTCACTGAAGCTTTCTTT
CDR3: CASSYGQGFTEAFF
size: NA
J: TRBJ1-1
D: TRBD1
length: 14
V: TRBV6-5

DNA: TGTGCCAGCAGCATACAGGGATTGGGCTACGAGCAGTACTTC
CDR3: CASSIQGLGYEQYF
size: NA
J: TRBJ2-7
D: NA
length: 14
V: TRBV14

DNA: TGTGCCAGCAGCCCCTTTTCGGGGGGGCACAACGAGCAGTACTTC
CDR3: CASSPFSGGHNEQYF
size: NA
J: TRBJ2-7
D: TRBD2
length: 15
V: TRBV7-9

DNA: TGTGCCAGCAGCCCACCCGGTCCCAGAGGAGGGACCCAGTACTTC
CDR3: CASSPPGPRGGTQYF
size: NA
J: TRBJ2-5
D: NA
length: 15
V: TRBV2

DNA: TGTGCCAGCAGTTCCCTCCCAGCGGGAATCGGCGATGAGCAGTTCTTC
CDR3: CASSSLPAGIGDEQFF
size: NA
J: TRBJ2-1
D: TRBD2
length: 16
V: TRBV27

DNA: TGTGCCAGCAGCCCCCGCGGGCGGGATTCTTTTTACGAGCAGTACTTC
CDR3: CASSPRGRDSFYEQYF
size: NA
J: TRBJ2-7
D: NA
length: 16
V: TRBV11-3

DNA: TGTGCCAGCTCACCACCGACTAGTTCCTACAATGAGCAGTTCTTC
CDR3: CASSPPTSSYNEQFF
size: NA
J: TRBJ2-1
D: NA
length: 15
V: TRBV18

DNA: TGTGCCAGCCGGTCAGGGGCAAACTATGGCTACACCTTC
CDR3: CASRSGANYGYTF
size: NA
J: TRBJ1-2
D: NA
length: 13
V: TRBV6-5

DNA: TGTGCCAGCAGCGCCTTGAGTGAAGCTTTCTTT
CDR3: CASSALSEAFF
size: NA
J: TRBJ1-1
D: NA
length: 11
V: TRBV7-8

DNA: TGTGCCAGCCCAAGCGTTACTGAAGCTTTCTTT
CDR3: CASPSVTEAFF
size: NA
J: TRBJ1-1
D: NA
length: 11
V: TRBV5-8

DNA: TGTGCCAGCACCTCGGGACTAGCGACAGATACGCAGTATTTT
CDR3: CASTSGLATDTQYF
size: NA
J: TRBJ2-3
D: TRBD2
length: 14
V: TRBV6-1

DNA: TGCGCCAGCACCCGACTAGCGGATAACACCGGGGAGCTGTTTTTT
CDR3: CASTRLADNTGELFF
size: NA
J: TRBJ2-2
D: TRBD2
length: 15
V: TRBV5-1

DNA: TGTGCCAGTAGTATAGCGGGGGTTTTGAACACTGAAGCTTTCTTT
CDR3: CASSIAGVLNTEAFF
size: NA
J: TRBJ1-1
D: NA
length: 15
V: TRBV19

DNA: TGTGCCAGCAGCTTGTTGGTAGGGACCACCTACGAGCAGTACTTC
CDR3: CASSLLVGTTYEQYF
size: NA
J: TRBJ2-7
D: NA
length: 15
V: TRBV11-3

DNA: TGTGCCTGGAGTGTTGGGGGCGGGAGTGGCTACACCTTC
CDR3: CAWSVGGGSGYTF
size: once
J: TRBJ1-2
D: NA
length: 13
V: TRBV30

DNA: TGCGCCAGCAGCCGGGACTCCCATGGAGACGAGCAGTACTTC
CDR3: CASSRDSHGDEQYF
size: many
J: TRBJ2-7
D: NA
length: 14
V: TRBV5-1

DNA: TGTGCCATCGCCGTGGGGATCCTGAACACTGAAGCTTTCTTT
CDR3: CAIAVGILNTEAFF
size: NA
J: TRBJ1-1
D: NA
length: 14
V: TRBV10-3

DNA: TGTGCCAGCAGCTTGAACAGGGCGAGGGAAAAACTGTTTTTT
CDR3: CASSLNRAREKLFF
size: few
J: TRBJ1-4
D: NA
length: 14
V: TRBV5-4

DNA: TGTGCCAGACCTGGGCAGTTCTTC
CDR3: CARPGQFF
size: once
J: TRBJ2-1
D: NA
length: 8
V: TRBV6-5

DNA: TGCGCCAGCAGCCGCGGGGGAGGGAGCTCCTACGAGCAGTACTTC
CDR3: CASSRGGGSSYEQYF
size: NA
J: TRBJ2-7
D: TRBD2
length: 15
V: TRBV4-1

DNA: TGCGCCAGCAGCCAAGATCCCGGACAGGTAGTCGAGCAGTACTTC
CDR3: CASSQDPGQVVEQYF
size: NA
J: TRBJ2-7
D: TRBD1
length: 15
V: TRBV4-3

DNA: TGTGCCAGCAGTGAATTGGGGACAGGGAGTTCAGATACGCAGTATTTT
CDR3: CASSELGTGSSDTQYF
size: NA
J: TRBJ2-3
D: TRBD1
length: 16
V: TRBV6-1

DNA: TGCGCCAGCAGCCAGACCCGGAACACTGAAGCTTTCTTT
CDR3: CASSQTRNTEAFF
size: NA
J: TRBJ1-1
D: NA
length: 13
V: TRBV4-3

DNA: TGTGCCAGCAGCCGACGTTTACAGGGTAGTCCTAATGAAAAACTGTTTTTT
CDR3: CASSRRLQGSPNEKLFF
size: NA
J: TRBJ1-4
D: NA
length: 17
V: TRBV7-2

DNA: TGTGCCAGCCGGGAACAGGGGGATAGGAAGCCCCAGCATTTT
CDR3: CASREQGDRKPQHF
size: NA
J: TRBJ1-5
D: TRBD1
length: 14
V: TRBV7-9

DNA: TGTGCCAGCAGCGAACGGACTAGCGGAGGAAACACAGATACGCAGTATTTT
CDR3: CASSERTSGGNTDTQYF
size: NA
J: TRBJ2-3
D: TRBD2
length: 17
V: TRBV9